A selection of T cell receptor beta chains follows, all from one sample in a study of Ad26.COV2.S vaccination and SARS-CoV-2 variants. Data came from immunoSEQ multiplex PCR; TCRdb stores just in-frame clones and leaves some out. Here the sample spans around 250,000 clones, around 85% being singletons. The material sequenced was peripheral blood, taken in a trial of Ad26.COV2.S vaccine versus placebo. These receptor sequences come from a person aged 18 to 65 who received the Ad26.COV2.S COVID-19 vaccine or a placebo. Both conserved end residues are part of each CDR3. Each record gives: V gene, CDR3 protein.

>TRBV5-5
CASSRGDTGSTDTQYF
>TRBV19
CASMPRDSSTDTQYF
>TRBV6-2/TRBV6-3
CASSRDLEFYNSPLHF
>TRBV19
CASSKATVAGNTIYF
>TRBV5-4
CASSLVPGLAGEQFF
>TRBV15
CATRSDSNEKLFF
>TRBV19
CASSSQFTDTQYF
>TRBV10-3
CASAGTGKNSPLHF
>TRBV5-4
CASSLTVPSTDTQYF
>TRBV6-2/TRBV6-3
CASSYSRGPTTEAFF
>TRBV6-5
CASSKTDRNTEAFF
>TRBV11-2
CASSSVAGGASSYNEQFF
>TRBV7-3
CASSSGQEETQYF
>TRBV15
CATSREQGTHQPQHF
>TRBV6-5
CASSRANYGYTF
>TRBV9
CASSAPGNTEAFF
>TRBV4-3
CASSPGLAGFNEQFF
>TRBV19
CASSLATTNTEAFF
>TRBV24-1
CATSGTGSSGTDTQYF
>TRBV19
CASRREAGYNYGYTF
>TRBV9
CASSTPSTGQGRSPLHF
>TRBV5-6
CASSRRERNTEAFF
>TRBV4-1
CASSQDWGGLRNSPLHF
>TRBV15
CATSRAQGLNNEQFF
>TRBV7-9
CASSLDPGRHYGYTF
>TRBV6-2/TRBV6-3
CASSLAGGRNEQFF
>TRBV7-9
CASSFNTGGFYNSPLHF
>TRBV2
CARTRSDSYEQYF
>TRBV4-1
CASSQVRGPSTYNEQFF
>TRBV9
CASSPTGGPGYGYTF
>TRBV3-1/TRBV3-2
CASSPLTGLGYGYTF
>TRBV19
CASSIYGSFPTGTQYF
>TRBV24-1
CATSDAREAKNIQYF
>TRBV5-1
CASSFGQGLGYTF
>TRBV7-9
CASSPTGAGNTIYF
>TRBV27
CASSFYVIGENTEAFF
>TRBV9
CASSVAPLAGGADTQYF
>TRBV19
CATCWTSSAGELFF
>TRBV19
CASTSTGRYGYTF
>TRBV5-6
CASSHLVSETQYF
>TRBV4-2
CASSQTRAPAYEQYF
>TRBV10-1
CASSADRGGDEKLFF
>TRBV6-2/TRBV6-3
CASSRSGGRYNEQFF
>TRBV7-2
CASSREGPGASSGYTF
>TRBV30
CAWATGGITGELFF
>TRBV19
CASADTSGLSGRAKNIQYF
>TRBV5-6
CASSFGTRGYEQFF
>TRBV4-3
CASSPGWGADRETQYF
>TRBV7-8
CASSLHILSGDNEQFF
>TRBV4-2
CASSQGRGGPLNTEAFF
>TRBV2
CASSEARGGHGEQFF
>TRBV5-1
CASSLDFISYNEQFF
>TRBV7-2
CASSLPSGGYQETQYF